The clone carrying this T cell receptor (beta chain) was recorded only once. The data were obtained in a study of OX40 agonist ivuxolimab in advanced cancers. About the research overall: Dose-escalation patients suffered from hepatocellular carcinoma, melanoma, renal cell or head and neck cancer. Two cutaneous melanoma patients and one hepatocellular carcinoma patient, three in all, had partial responses.

Repertoires were generated with immunoSEQ multiplex PCR, while TCRdb's copy carries only in-frame clones and drops some. The profile covers about 41,000 clones, with around 85% appearing a single time and 35% to 40% taken by the ten largest. The CDR3 consists of 18 residues. Trimming at V came to 2 bases and at J to 5 bases, leaving 14 bases not matched to a gene. Germline V gene sequence: CDR1 LNHNV, CDR2 YYDKDF (reference sequence). Patients with autoimmune history or systemic immunosuppression were excluded. Samples of blood were obtained at baseline, on cycle 4 day 1, and on cycle 7 day 1. The chain uses TRBV15 and TRBJ2-7; 11 nucleotides line up with TRBD1. The sequence came from an adult with an advanced solid tumor such as melanoma, head and neck, liver or kidney cancer. The sample here was CD4+ or CD8+ T cells sorted from blood, taken in a trial of the OX40 agonist ivuxolimab. CDR3 residues: CATSRLDLGTGGSNEQYF. Here the CDR3 DNA reads TGTGCCACCAGCAGATTGGATTTAGGGACAGGGGGGTCCAACGAGCAGTACTTC.